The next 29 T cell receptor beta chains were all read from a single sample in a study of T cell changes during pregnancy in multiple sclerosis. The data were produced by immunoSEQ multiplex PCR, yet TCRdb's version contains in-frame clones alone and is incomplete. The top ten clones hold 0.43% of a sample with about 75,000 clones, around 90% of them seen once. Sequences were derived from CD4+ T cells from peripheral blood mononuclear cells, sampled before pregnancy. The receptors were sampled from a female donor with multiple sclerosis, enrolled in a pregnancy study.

The CDR3 here is CASSLIDFQETQYF. For the CDR3, the DNA is TGTGCCAGCAGTTTAATCGACTTCCAAGAGACCCAGTACTTC. This rearrangement joins TRBV28 to TRBJ2-5, with no clear D. With 2 bases removed from V and 1 base from J, the gap between germline ends came to 8 bases. The CDR3 contains 14 residues. Germline values: CDR1 MDHEN, CDR2 SYDVKM.

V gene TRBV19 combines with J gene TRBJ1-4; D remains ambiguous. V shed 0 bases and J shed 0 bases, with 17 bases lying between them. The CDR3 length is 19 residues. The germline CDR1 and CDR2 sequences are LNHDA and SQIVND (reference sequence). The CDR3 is CASSIDGPGMHATNEKLFF. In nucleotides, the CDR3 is TGTGCCAGTAGTATAGATGGTCCGGGGATGCACGCAACTAATGAAAAACTGTTTTTT.

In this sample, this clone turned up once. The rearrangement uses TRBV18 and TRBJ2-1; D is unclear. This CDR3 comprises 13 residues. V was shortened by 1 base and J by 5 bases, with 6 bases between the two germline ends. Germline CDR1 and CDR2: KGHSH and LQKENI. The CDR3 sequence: CASSPRDNNEQFF. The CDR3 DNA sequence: TGTGCCAGCTCACCACGCGACAACAATGAGCAGTTCTTC.

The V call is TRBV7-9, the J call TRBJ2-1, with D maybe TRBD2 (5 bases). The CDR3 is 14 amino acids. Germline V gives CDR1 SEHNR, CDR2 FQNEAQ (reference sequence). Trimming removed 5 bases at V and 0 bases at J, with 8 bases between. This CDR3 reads CASSKSGSYNEQFF. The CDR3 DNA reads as TGTGCCAGCAGCAAGAGCGGCTCCTACAATGAGCAGTTCTTC.

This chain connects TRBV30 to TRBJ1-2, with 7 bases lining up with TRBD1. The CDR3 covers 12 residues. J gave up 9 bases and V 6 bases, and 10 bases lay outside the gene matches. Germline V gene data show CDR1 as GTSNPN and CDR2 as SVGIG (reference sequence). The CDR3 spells CACNPQGFSYTF. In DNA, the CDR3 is TGTGCCTGCAACCCACAGGGGTTCAGCTACACCTTC.

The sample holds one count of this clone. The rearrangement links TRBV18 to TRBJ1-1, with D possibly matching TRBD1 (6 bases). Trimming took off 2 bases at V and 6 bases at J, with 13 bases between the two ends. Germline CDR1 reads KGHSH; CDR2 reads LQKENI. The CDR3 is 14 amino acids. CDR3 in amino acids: CASSPGGSYAEAFF. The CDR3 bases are TGTGCCAGCTCACCAGGGGGCTCTTACGCTGAAGCTTTCTTT.

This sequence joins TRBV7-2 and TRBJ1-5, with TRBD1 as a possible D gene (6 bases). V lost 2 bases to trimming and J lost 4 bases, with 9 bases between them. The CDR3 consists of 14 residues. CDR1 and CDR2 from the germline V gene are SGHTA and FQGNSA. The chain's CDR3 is CASSLTGINQPQHF. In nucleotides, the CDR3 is TGTGCCAGCAGCTTAACAGGGATAAATCAGCCCCAGCATTTT.

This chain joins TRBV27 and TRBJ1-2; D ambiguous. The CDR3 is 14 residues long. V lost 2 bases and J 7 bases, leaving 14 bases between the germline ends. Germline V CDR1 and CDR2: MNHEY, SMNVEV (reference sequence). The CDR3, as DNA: TGTGCCAGCAGTTTACAGGCCTCAACGAGTGGCTACACCTTC. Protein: CASSLQASTSGYTF.

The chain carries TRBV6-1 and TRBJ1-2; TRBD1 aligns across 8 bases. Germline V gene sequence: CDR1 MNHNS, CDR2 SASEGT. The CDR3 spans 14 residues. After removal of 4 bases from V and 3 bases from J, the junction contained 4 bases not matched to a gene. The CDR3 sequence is CASSVSGQDYGYTF. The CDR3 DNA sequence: TGTGCCAGCAGTGTATCGGGACAGGACTATGGCTACACCTTC.

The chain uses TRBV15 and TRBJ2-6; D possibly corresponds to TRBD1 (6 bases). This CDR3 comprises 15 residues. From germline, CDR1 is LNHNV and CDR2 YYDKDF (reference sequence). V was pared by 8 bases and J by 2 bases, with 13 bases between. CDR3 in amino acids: CATAAGVTGANVLTF. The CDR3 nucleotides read TGTGCCACCGCTGCAGGGGTAACTGGGGCCAACGTCCTGACTTTC.

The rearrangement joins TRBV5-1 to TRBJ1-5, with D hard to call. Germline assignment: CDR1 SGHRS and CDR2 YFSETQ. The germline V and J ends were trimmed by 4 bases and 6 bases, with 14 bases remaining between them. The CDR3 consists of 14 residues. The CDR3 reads CASSPQGGAQPQHF. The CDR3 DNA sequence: TGCGCCAGCAGCCCCCAAGGAGGAGCTCAGCCCCAGCATTTT.

CDR3: CAISESGTSGSLEQFF. DNA of the CDR3: TGTGCCATCAGTGAGTCAGGAACTAGCGGGAGCCTGGAGCAGTTCTTC. The chain uses TRBV10-3 and TRBJ2-1; TRBD2 matches at 11 bases. Germline V gene sequence: CDR1 ENHRY, CDR2 SYGVKD. CDR3 length equals 16 residues. Losses at the gene ends were 0 bases for V and 10 bases for J; bases not matched to a gene: 8.

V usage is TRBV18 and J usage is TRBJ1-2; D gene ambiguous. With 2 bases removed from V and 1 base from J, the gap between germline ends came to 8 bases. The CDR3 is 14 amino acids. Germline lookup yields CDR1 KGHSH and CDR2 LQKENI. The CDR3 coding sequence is TGTGCCAGCTCACCAGGGCAAAATAACTATGGCTACACCTTC. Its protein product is CASSPGQNNYGYTF. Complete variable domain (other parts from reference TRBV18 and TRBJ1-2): NAGVMQNPRHLVRRRGQEARLRCSPMKGHSHVYWYRQLPEEGLKFMVYLQKENIIDESGMPKERFSAEFPKEGPSILRIQQVVRGDSAAYFCASSPGQNNYGYTFGSGTRLTVV.

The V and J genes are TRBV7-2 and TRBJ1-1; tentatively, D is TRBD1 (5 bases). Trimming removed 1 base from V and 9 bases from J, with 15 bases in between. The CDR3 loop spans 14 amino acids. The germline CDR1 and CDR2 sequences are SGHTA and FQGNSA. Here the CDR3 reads CASSLGIQVDQAFF. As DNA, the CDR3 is TGTGCCAGCAGCTTAGGGATACAGGTAGATCAAGCTTTCTTT. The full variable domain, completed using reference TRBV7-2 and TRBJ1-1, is GAGVSQSPSNKVTEKGKDVELRCDPISGHTALYWYRQSLGQGLEFLIYFQGNSAPDKSGLPSDRFSAERTGGSVSTLTIQRTQQEDSAVYLCASSLGIQVDQAFFGQGTRLTVV.

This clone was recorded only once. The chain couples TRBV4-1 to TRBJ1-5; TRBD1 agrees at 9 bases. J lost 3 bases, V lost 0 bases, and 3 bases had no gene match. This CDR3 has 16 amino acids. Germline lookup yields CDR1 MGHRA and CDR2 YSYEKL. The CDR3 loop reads CASSQEGQGLNQPQHF. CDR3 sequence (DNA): TGCGCCAGCAGCCAAGAAGGACAGGGGCTCAATCAGCCCCAGCATTTT.

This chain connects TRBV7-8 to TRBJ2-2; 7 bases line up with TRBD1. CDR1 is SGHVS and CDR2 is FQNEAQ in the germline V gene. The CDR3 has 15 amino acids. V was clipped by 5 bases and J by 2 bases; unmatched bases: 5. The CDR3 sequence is CASSLQGINTGELFF. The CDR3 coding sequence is TGTGCCAGCAGCCTACAGGGGATAAACACCGGGGAGCTGTTTTTT.

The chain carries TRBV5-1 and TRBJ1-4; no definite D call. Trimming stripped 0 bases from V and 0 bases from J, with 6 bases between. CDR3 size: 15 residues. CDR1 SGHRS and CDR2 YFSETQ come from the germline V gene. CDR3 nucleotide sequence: TGCGCCAGCAGCTTGGACGGTGCAACTAATGAAAAACTGTTTTTT. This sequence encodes CASSLDGATNEKLFF.

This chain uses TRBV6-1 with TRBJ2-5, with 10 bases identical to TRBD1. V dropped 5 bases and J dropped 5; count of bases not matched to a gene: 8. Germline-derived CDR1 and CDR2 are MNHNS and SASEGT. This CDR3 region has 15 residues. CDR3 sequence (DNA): TGTGCCAGCAGTACCCGGGACAGGGGTAGCGAGACCCAGTACTTC. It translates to CASSTRDRGSETQYF.

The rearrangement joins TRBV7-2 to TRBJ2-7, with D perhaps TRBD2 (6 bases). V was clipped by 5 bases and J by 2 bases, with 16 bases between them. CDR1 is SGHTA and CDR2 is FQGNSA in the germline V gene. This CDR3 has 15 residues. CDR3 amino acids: CASSLTGTQAYEQYF. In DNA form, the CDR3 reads TGTGCCAGCAGCCTGACCGGGACTCAGGCCTACGAGCAGTACTTC. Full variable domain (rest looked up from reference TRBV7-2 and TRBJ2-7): GAGVSQSPSNKVTEKGKDVELRCDPISGHTALYWYRQSLGQGLEFLIYFQGNSAPDKSGLPSDRFSAERTGGSVSTLTIQRTQQEDSAVYLCASSLTGTQAYEQYFGPGTRLTVT.

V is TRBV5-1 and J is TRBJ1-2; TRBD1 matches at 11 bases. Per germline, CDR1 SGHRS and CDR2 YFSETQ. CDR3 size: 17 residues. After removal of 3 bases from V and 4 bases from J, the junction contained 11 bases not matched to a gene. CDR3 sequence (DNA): TGCGCCAGCAGCTCGGGACAGGGGGTGAGTTCCGGCTATGGCTACACCTTC. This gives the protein CASSSGQGVSSGYGYTF.

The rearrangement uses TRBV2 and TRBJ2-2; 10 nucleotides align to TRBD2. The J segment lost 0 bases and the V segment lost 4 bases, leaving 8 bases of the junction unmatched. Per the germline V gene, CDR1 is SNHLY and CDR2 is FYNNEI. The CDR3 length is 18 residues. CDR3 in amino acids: CASSARGTSGTNTGELFF. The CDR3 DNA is TGTGCCAGCAGTGCCCGGGGAACTAGCGGGACGAACACCGGGGAGCTGTTTTTT.

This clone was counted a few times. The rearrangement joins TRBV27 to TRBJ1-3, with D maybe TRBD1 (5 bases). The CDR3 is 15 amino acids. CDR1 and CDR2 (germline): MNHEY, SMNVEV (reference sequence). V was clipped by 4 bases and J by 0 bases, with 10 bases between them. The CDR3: CASSYQGFSGNTIYF. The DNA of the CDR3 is TGTGCCAGCAGTTATCAGGGCTTCTCTGGAAACACCATATATTTT.

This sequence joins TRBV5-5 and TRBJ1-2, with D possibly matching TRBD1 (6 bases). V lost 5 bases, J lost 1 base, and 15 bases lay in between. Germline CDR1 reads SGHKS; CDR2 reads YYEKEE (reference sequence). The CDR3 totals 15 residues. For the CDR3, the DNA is TGTGCCAGCAGTTCAGGACAGCTTCATAACTATGGCTACACCTTC. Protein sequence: CASSSGQLHNYGYTF.

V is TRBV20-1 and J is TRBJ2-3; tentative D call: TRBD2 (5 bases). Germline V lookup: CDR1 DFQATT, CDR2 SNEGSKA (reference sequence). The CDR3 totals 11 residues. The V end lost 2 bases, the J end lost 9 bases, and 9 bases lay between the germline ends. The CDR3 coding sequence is TGCAGTGCTAGACAGCGGCAAACGCAGTATTTT. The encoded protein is CSARQRQTQYF.

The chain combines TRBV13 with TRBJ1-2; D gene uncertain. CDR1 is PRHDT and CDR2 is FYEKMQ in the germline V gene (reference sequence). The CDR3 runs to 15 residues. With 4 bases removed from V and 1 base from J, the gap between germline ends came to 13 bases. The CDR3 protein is CASSSPRRDNYGYTF. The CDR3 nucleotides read TGTGCCAGCAGCTCTCCTCGACGGGATAACTATGGCTACACCTTC.

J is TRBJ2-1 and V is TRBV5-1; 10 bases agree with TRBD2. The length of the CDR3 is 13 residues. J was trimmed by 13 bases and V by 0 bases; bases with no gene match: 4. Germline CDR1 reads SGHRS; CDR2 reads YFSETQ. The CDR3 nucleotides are TGCGCCAGCAGCTTGGTACTAGCGGGAATTCAGTTCTTC. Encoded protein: CASSLVLAGIQFF.

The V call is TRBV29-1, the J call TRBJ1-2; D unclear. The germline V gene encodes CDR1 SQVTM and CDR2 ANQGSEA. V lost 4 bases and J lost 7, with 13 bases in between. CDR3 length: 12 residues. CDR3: CSVASATGGYTF. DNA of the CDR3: TGCAGCGTTGCCTCCGCGACGGGTGGCTACACCTTC.

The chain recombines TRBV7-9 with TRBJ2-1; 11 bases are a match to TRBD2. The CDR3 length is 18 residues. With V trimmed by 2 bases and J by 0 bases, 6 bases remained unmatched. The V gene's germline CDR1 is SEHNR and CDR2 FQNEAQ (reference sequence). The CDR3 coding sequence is TGTGCCAGCAGCTTACTAGCGGGGGGCCCTAGCTCCTACAATGAGCAGTTCTTC. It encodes CASSLLAGGPSSYNEQFF.

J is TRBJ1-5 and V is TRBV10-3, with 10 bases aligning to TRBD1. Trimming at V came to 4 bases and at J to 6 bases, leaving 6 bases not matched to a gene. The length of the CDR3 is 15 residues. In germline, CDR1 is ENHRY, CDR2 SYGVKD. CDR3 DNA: TGTGCCATCAGTGCTGACAGGGGGCCGAGTCAGCCCCAGCATTTT. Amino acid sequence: CAISADRGPSQPQHF.